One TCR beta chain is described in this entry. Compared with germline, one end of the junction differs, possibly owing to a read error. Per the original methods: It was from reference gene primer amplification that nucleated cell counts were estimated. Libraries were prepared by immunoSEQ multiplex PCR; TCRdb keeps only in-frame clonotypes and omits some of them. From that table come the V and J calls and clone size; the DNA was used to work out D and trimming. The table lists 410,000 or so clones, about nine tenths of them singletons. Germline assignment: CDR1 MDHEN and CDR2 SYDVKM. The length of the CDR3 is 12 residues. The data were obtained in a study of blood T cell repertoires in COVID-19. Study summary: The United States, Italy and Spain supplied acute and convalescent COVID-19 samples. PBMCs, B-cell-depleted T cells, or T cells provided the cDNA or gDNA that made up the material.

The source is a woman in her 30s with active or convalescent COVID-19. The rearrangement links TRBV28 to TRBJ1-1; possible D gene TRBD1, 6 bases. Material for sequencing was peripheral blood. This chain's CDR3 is CASSLWGGTSGF. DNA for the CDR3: TGTGCCAGCAGTTTATGGGGGGGGACATCGGGATTT.